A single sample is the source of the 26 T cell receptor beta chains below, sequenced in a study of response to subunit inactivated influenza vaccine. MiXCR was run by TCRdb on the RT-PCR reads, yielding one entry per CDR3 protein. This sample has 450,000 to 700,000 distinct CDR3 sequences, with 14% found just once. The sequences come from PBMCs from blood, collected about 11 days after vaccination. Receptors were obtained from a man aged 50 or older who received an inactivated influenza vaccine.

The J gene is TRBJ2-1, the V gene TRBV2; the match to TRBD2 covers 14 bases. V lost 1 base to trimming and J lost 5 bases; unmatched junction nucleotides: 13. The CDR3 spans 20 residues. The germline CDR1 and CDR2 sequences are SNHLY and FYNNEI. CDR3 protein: CASSEEYPGLAGELDNEQFF. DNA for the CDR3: TGTGCCAGCAGTGAAGAATATCCGGGACTAGCGGGAGAGTTGGACAATGAGCAGTTCTTC.

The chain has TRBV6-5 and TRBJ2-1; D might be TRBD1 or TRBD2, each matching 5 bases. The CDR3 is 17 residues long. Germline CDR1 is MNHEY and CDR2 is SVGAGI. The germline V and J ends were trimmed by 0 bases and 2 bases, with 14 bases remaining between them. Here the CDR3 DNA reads TGTGCCAGCAGTTACTCCGGGACCCCCGGGACCTACAATGAGCAGTTCTTC. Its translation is CASSYSGTPGTYNEQFF.

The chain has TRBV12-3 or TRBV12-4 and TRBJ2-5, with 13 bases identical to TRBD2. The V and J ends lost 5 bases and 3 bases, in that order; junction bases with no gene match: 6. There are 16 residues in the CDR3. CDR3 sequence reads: CASSPRLAGGEETQYF. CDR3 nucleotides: TGTGCCAGCAGTCCAAGACTAGCGGGGGGCGAAGAGACCCAGTACTTC.

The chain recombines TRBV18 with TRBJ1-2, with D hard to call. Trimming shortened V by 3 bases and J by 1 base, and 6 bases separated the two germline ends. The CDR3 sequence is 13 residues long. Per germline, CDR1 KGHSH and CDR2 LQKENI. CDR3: CASSPPNNYGYTF. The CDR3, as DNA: TGTGCCAGCTCACCCCCTAATAACTATGGCTACACCTTC. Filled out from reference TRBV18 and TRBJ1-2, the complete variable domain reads NAGVMQNPRHLVRRRGQEARLRCSPMKGHSHVYWYRQLPEEGLKFMVYLQKENIIDESGMPKERFSAEFPKEGPSILRIQQVVRGDSAAYFCASSPPNNYGYTFGSGTRLTVV.

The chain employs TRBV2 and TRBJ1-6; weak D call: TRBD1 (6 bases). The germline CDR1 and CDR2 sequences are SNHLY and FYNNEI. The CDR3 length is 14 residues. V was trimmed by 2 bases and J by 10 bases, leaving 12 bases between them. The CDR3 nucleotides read TGTGCCAGCAGTGAATGGGGACAAAACTCACCCCTCCACTTT. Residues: CASSEWGQNSPLHF.

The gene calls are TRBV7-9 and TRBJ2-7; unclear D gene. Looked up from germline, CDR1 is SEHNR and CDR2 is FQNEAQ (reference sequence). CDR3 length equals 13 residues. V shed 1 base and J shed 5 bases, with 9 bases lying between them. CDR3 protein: CASSLGWPDEQYF. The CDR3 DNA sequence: TGTGCCAGCAGCTTAGGGTGGCCGGACGAGCAGTACTTC.

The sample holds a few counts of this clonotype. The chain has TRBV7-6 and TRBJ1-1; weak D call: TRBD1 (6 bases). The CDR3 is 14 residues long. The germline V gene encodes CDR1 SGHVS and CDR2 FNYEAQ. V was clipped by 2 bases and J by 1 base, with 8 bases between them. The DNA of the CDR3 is TGTGCCAGCAGCTTACGGACAGAGAACACTGAAGCTTTCTTT. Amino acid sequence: CASSLRTENTEAFF.

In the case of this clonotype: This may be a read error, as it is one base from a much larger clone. The CDR3 nucleotides are TGTGCCAGCAGCCTTTCGGGAGGGGGAGGGACTGAAGCTTTCTTT. This gives the protein CASSLSGGGGTEAFF. V is TRBV5-5 and J is TRBJ1-1; TRBD1 might be the D (6 bases). CDR3 length: 15 residues. V shed 4 bases and J shed 5 bases, with 18 bases lying between them. Germline lookup yields CDR1 SGHKS and CDR2 YYEKEE (reference sequence).

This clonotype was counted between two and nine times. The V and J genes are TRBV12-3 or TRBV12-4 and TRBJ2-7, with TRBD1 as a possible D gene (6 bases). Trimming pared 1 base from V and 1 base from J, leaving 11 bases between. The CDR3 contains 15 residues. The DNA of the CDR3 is TGTGCCAGCAGTTTAGAGGGGGAAACTTCCTACGAGCAGTACTTC. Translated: CASSLEGETSYEQYF.

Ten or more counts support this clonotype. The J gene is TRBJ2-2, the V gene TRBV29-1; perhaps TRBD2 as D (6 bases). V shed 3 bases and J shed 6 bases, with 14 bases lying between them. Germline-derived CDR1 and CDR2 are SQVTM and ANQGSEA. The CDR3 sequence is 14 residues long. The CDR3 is CSVELRAGPGELFF. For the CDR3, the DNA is TGCAGCGTTGAGTTGCGCGCGGGACCCGGGGAGCTGTTTTTT.

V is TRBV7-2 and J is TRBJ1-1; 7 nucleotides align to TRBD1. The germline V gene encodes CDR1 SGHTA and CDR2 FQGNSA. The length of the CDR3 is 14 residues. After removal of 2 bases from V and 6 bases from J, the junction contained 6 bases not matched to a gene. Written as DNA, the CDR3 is TGTGCCAGCAGCTTAACACAGGGGCTCGCTGAAGCTTTCTTT. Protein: CASSLTQGLAEAFF.

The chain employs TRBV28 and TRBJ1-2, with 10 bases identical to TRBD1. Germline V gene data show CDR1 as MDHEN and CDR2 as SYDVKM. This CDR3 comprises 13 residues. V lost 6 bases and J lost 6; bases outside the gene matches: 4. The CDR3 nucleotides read TGTGCCAGCAGGGGGGACAGGGGCAATGGCTACACCTTC. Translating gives CASRGDRGNGYTF.

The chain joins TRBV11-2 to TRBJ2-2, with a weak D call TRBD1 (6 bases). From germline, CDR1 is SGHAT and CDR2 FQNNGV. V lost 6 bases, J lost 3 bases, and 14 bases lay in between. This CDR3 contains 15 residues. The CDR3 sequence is CASRINRADTGELFF. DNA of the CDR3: TGTGCCAGCAGAATTAACAGGGCGGACACCGGGGAGCTGTTTTTT.

This CDR3 reads CSASAVRGGNSYEQYF. The CDR3 DNA reads TGCAGTGCTAGCGCCGTTCGAGGGGGCAATTCCTACGAGCAGTACTTC. The rearrangement uses TRBV20-1 and TRBJ2-7; 7 bases align to TRBD1. Unmatched junction bases numbered 12, after V lost 3 bases and J lost 1 base. Germline V gives CDR1 DFQATT, CDR2 SNEGSKA (reference sequence). The CDR3 totals 16 residues.

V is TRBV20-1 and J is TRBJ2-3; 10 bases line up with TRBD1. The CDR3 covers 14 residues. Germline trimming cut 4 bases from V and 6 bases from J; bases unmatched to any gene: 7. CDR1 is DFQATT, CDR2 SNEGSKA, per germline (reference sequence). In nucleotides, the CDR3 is TGCAGTGCTATCCCGGGACAGGGGCCCGATACGCAGTATTTT. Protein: CSAIPGQGPDTQYF.

The CDR3 loop reads CASSRATDRAATEAFF. CDR3 DNA: TGTGCCAGCAGCCGGGCTACGGACAGGGCGGCCACTGAAGCTTTCTTT. The rearrangement links TRBV4-2 to TRBJ1-1, with 8 bases aligning to TRBD1. CDR3 size: 16 residues. The V and J ends lost 4 bases and 4 bases, in that order; junction bases with no gene match: 11. CDR1 LGHNA and CDR2 YNFKEQ come from the germline V gene.

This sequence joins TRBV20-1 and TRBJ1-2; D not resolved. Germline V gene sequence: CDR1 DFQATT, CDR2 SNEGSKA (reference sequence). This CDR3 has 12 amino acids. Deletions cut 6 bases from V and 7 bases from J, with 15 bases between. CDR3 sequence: CSARRVVGGYTF. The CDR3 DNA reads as TGCAGTGCGCGGCGGGTGGTGGGTGGCTACACCTTC.

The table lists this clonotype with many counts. The CDR3: CASSPGDTLEQYF. The DNA of the CDR3 is TGTGCCAGCAGTCCAGGGGACACGCTCGAGCAGTACTTC. The chain has TRBV12-3 or TRBV12-4 and TRBJ2-7, with D maybe TRBD1 (6 bases). The germline V and J ends were trimmed by 5 bases and 6 bases, with 14 bases remaining between them. The CDR3 runs 13 residues.

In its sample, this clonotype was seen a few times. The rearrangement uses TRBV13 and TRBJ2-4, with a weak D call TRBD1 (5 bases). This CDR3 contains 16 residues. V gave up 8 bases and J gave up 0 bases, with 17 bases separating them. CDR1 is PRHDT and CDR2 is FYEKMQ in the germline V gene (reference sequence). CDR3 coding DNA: TGTGCCAGCGGCTGGGTGGACACGACAGCCAAAAACATTCAGTACTTC. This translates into CASGWVDTTAKNIQYF. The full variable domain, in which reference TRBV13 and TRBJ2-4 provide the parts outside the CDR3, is AAGVIQSPRHLIKEKRETATLKCYPIPRHDTVYWYQQGPGQDPQFLISFYEKMQSDKGSIPDRFSAQQFSDYHSELNMSSLELGDSALYFCASGWVDTTAKNIQYFGAGTRLSVL.

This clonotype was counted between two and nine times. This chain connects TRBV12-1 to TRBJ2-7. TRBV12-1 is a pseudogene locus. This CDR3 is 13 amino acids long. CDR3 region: CASSFYPEVEQYF. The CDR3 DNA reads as TGTGCCAGCAGCTTCTATCCAGAAGTGGAGCAGTACTTC.

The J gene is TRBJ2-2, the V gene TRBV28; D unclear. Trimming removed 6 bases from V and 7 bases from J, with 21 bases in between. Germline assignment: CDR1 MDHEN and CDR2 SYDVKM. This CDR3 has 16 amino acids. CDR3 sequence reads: CASSLTTQKSGGELFF. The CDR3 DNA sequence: TGTGCCAGCAGCCTTACTACTCAAAAGTCTGGCGGGGAGCTGTTTTTT.

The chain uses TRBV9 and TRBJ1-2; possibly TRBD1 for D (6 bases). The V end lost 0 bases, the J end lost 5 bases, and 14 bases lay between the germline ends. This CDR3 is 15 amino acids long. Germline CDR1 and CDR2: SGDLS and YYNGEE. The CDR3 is CASSVVGGGRYGYTF. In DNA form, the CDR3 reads TGTGCCAGCAGCGTAGTCGGAGGGGGACGGTATGGCTACACCTTC.

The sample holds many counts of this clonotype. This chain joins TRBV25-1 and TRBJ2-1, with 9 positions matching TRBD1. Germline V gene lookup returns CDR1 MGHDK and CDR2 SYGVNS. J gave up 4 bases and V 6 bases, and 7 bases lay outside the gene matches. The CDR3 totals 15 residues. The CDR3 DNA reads TGTGCCAGCAGAAAAGGGACAGGGCCTTACAATGAGCAGTTCTTC. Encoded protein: CASRKGTGPYNEQFF.

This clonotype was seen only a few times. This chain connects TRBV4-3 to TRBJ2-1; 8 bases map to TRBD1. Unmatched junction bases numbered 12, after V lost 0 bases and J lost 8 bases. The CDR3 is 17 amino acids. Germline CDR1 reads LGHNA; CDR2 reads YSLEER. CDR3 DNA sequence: TGCGCCAGCAGCCAAGACCCACCCGGGACAGGTGGATATGAGCAGTTCTTC. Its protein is CASSQDPPGTGGYEQFF.

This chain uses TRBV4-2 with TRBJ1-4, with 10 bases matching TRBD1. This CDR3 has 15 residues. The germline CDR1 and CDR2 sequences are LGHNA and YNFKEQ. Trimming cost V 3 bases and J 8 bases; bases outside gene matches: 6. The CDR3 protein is CASSQTGGLGEKLFF. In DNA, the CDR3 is TGTGCCAGCAGCCAGACAGGGGGCCTCGGGGAAAAACTGTTTTTT.

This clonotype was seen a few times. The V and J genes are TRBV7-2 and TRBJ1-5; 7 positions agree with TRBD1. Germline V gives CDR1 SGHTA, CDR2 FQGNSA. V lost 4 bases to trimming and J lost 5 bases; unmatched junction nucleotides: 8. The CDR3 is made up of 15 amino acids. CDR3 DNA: TGTGCCAGCAGCTCGATCGGGACAGCATATCAGCCCCAGCATTTT. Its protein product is CASSSIGTAYQPQHF.